The following is a TCR beta chain sequence with its context. What it binds is unknown. The data were produced by immunoSEQ multiplex PCR, yet TCRdb's version contains in-frame clones alone and is incomplete. The data show 65,000 to 95,000 clones, 75% to 85% seen once. The sample is drawn from a study of T cell responses to AZD1222 COVID-19 vaccine. Points from the study as a whole: Variant regions that are unmutated are reportedly the target of nearly half of spike-specific TCRs. Clonal diversity was possibly underestimated, and the donors were mostly white British, with more females. At study baseline, merely six AZD1222 recipients were seropositive. Spike-specific TCR breadth and depth rose after two AZD1222 doses.

This sequence originates from an adult in good health. The sequencing used peripheral blood, collected on day 0 of AZD1222 vaccination.

The CDR3 bases are TGCGCCAGCAGTGGCGAGGGTGCAGAGACCCAGTACTTC. This translates into CASSGEGAETQYF. The chain employs TRBV5-1 and TRBJ2-5; D might be TRBD2 (5 bases). This CDR3 region has 13 residues. V shed 5 bases and J shed 4 bases, with 12 bases lying between them. Germline V gene lookup returns CDR1 SGHRS and CDR2 YFSETQ.